This T cell receptor (beta chain) was captured by sequencing in a study of shared clonotypes between healthy human individuals (dated by TCRdb to about 2020). Some background on the complete study: A few men and two women, aged 18 to 49 years, made up the cohort. To estimate repertoire size and how much clonotype sharing occurs between individuals, the study deeply sequenced the blood TCR repertoires of about five healthy adults. Per donor, leukapheresis produced somewhere between about 0.9 and 9 billion PBMCs. To increase sequencing depth and limit assay-specific biases, different laboratories used diverse techniques to prepare libraries and sequence TCR repertoires. For each donor, CD4 naive and CD4 memory were each run on three plates, CD8 naive on two plates, and CD8 memory on one plate. What the research found in general, with its limitations: Larger estimated clonotype richness was generally found for naive subsets than for memory subsets. Only blood was sampled, and tissue TCR repertoires likely differ from those in blood. Pairwise subsampling led to the expectation that sequencing depth would affect the degree of clonotype sharing among donors. Incomplete sequencing was indicated by rarefaction of sorted-subset datasets, despite the large sequencing depth. Across four donors, approximately 4.6% of naive CD4, 3.5% of naive CD8, around 2.5% of memory CD4, and 0.4% to 0.45% of memory CD8 clonotypes were shared. The genetic and exposure-history diversity represented was limited by the small number of donors. Compared with non-shared clonotypes, clonotypes shared by all four sorted-subset donors had higher generation probabilities.

CDR1 ENHRY and CDR2 SYGVKD were looked up in the germline V gene. The CDR3 covers 13 residues, taking in both the cysteine and the phenylalanine. Left in the record is the CDR3 DNA by itself, 39 bases read in frame from the first base. V is cut by 7 bases and J by 2 bases, and the space between the germline ends is 8 bases. The donors were healthy, HIV-negative adults with no recently reported acute infections or vaccinations. Every donor was a Caucasian adult residing in Nashville, Tennessee, USA. CD4+ T cells were enriched through magnetic negative selection, after which naive cells were positively selected on CD45RA and the remaining negative fraction served as the memory subset. Blood was collected by leukapheresis, and PBMCs were isolated by Ficoll-Histopaque density gradient centrifugation and then cryopreserved in liquid nitrogen vapor phase. Analytical flow cytometry was used to check the purity and quantity of every magnetically sorted T cell population. Each sorted fraction had its genomic DNA isolated and then quantified by UV absorbance on a Nanodrop 2000c.

TCR CDR3 regions were amplified from genomic DNA by multiplex PCR using the deep immunoSEQ assay. Extracted genomic DNA from each cell subset was distributed evenly across all wells of several immunoSEQ 96-well plates, and each plate was treated as a replicate. For sorted subsets, each replicate PCR was loaded with 150 to 250 ng genomic DNA, equivalent to 30,000 to 35,000 T cell genomes. The purified libraries were quantified using a Qubit 3.0 fluorometer, sized with a Bioanalyzer 2100, and then quantified again using the KAPA Library Quantification kit. Each immunoSEQ 96-well plate was sequenced on its own single-read 150-cycle Illumina NextSeq 550 flow cell. In the original analysis: The immunoSEQ output contained only junctional sequences without quality scores, so filtering could not match that applied to full-length reads. To assign V/J genes and CDR3, sequences were annotated using PyIR, a Python wrapper for IgBLAST v1.9, with IMGT germline references. Reads were filtered out if the reads had weak V/J assignments (E-value above 1e-6), no CDR3, stop codons, out-of-frame junctions, or ambiguous translated residues. A V3J clonotype was defined by an identical inferred V gene, J gene, and CDR3 amino acid sequence. To compute the percentage overlap between repertoires, the number of shared unique clonotypes was divided by the size of the smaller repertoire. RTK rarefaction, the Chao1 estimator, and Recon v2.1 estimates of unobserved clonotypes were used to assess repertoire richness. Generation probabilities were computed with OLGA for all TCRbeta clonotypes obtained by the gDNA method from four donors. Sourced from immuneACCESS, this table was stored by TCRdb with only in-frame sequences that have V and J called. A share of the clones is absent; for the studies checked, an unresolved V gene accounts for under half, and the remainder has no known explanation. The DNA gave D and trimming, while V, J and clone size come from that table. This sample gives around 2.3 million clones in total; approximately 94% of them show up just once. The biggest ten clones account for over 0.1% of the sample.

Comment on this clone: It has no known antigen specificity. No much larger clone is present one base from it, and per-base qualities are unavailable.

The sequencing input was naive CD4+ T cells sorted from blood. The cell subset or site label for this specimen denotes: CD45RA+ positively selected. The sequence derives from a man between 18 and 35 years old in good health. The rearrangement joined TRBV10-3 to TRBJ2-2; D gene: possibly TRBD2, on 5 matching bases. The sequenced DNA: TGTGCCATCACCGAGGGAAACACCGGGGAGCTGTTTTTT. Its protein is CAITEGNTGELFF.